This passage covers 18 T cell receptor beta chains from one sample sequenced in a study of blood T cell repertoires in COVID-19. TCRdb's copy holds only in-frame clones and misses some; the assay was immunoSEQ multiplex PCR. This table has about 300,000 clones, around 90% appearing once. Sample: PBMCs or T cells enriched from blood (not recorded which). The receptor set was obtained from a woman aged 30 to 39 who had recovered from COVID-19.

A single count supports this clone. This chain uses TRBV25-1 with TRBJ1-2; D gene ambiguous. CDR1 MGHDK and CDR2 SYGVNS come from the germline V gene. Trimming shortened V by 1 base and J by 7 bases, and 7 bases separated the two germline ends. The CDR3 runs to 12 residues. Here the CDR3 DNA reads TGTGCCAGCAGTGAATCTCGCGGTGGCTACACCTTC. It codes for CASSESRGGYTF.

This chain joins TRBV9 and TRBJ1-2; TRBD1 might be the D (6 bases). V dropped 4 bases and J dropped 8 bases, with 21 bases sitting between them. This CDR3 has 15 residues. Germline V gene data show CDR1 as SGDLS and CDR2 as YYNGEE. The CDR3 DNA follows: TGTGCCAGCAGCCCCGGGGGGCCGAACCTGCGGGGCTACACCTTC. Amino acids: CASSPGGPNLRGYTF.

This chain's CDR3 is CASSWTGTGVWPDTQYF. CDR3 DNA: TGTGCCAGCAGCTGGACCGGGACAGGGGTTTGGCCAGATACGCAGTATTTT. The V call is TRBV5-6, the J call TRBJ2-3, with 10 bases fitting TRBD1. The trim removed 3 bases at V and 4 bases at J, leaving 11 bases unmatched. Germline CDR1 is SGHDT and CDR2 is YYEEEE. The CDR3 has 17 residues.

The rearrangement links TRBV14 to TRBJ1-2; possibly TRBD1 for D (6 bases). V lost 6 bases, J lost 3 bases, and 11 bases lay in between. This CDR3 comprises 13 residues. Germline CDR1 and CDR2: SGHDN and FVKESK. Here the CDR3 DNA reads TGTGCCAGCAGGCCCACAGGGTACTATGGCTACACCTTC. Its protein is CASRPTGYYGYTF.

The J gene is TRBJ1-1, the V gene TRBV5-4, with 12 bases that match TRBD1. The CDR3 length is 15 residues. Germline values: CDR1 SGHNT, CDR2 YYREEE (reference sequence). J lost 7 bases, V lost 4 bases, and 8 bases had no gene match. The CDR3 sequence: CASSRGDRGLVEAFF. CDR3 nucleotide sequence: TGTGCCAGCAGCAGGGGGGACAGGGGGCTCGTTGAAGCTTTCTTT.

The CDR3 sequence: CASSRNKGATEAFF. The CDR3 DNA sequence: TGTGCCAGCTCACGCAACAAGGGGGCCACTGAAGCTTTCTTT. The genes are TRBV18 and TRBJ1-1; 7 bases are a match to TRBD1. The germline V gene encodes CDR1 KGHSH and CDR2 LQKENI. There are 14 residues in the CDR3. Trimming took 4 bases from V and 4 from J; bases not matched to a gene: 6.

The chain has TRBV6-4 and TRBJ2-3; 11 nucleotides agree with TRBD1. Trimming at V came to 2 bases and at J to 3 bases, leaving 10 bases not matched to a gene. Germline V gene sequence: CDR1 MRHNA, CDR2 SNTAGT. The CDR3 extends over 18 amino acids. CDR3 residues: CASSDITGGQGETDTQYF. The CDR3 region has the DNA TGTGCCAGCAGTGACATCACGGGGGGACAGGGGGAGACAGATACGCAGTATTTT.

This clone occurred once. V usage is TRBV6-5 and J usage is TRBJ2-7, with a possible D match to TRBD1 (6 bases). The ends were cut back, 6 bases at V and 2 bases at J, with 8 bases in the middle. This CDR3 is built from 12 residues. Germline assignment: CDR1 MNHEY and CDR2 SVGAGI. In DNA form, the CDR3 reads TGTGCCAGCAGGGACAGAGCCTACGAGCAGTACTTC. Translated, it gives CASRDRAYEQYF.

This sequence joins TRBV7-3 and TRBJ2-2; 9 bases agree with TRBD1. This CDR3 is built from 16 residues. With 5 bases clipped from V and 4 bases from J, the junction kept 8 bases outside the gene matches. Per germline, CDR1 SGHTA and CDR2 FQGTGA. This CDR3 reads CASSPGQGLGTGELFF. For the CDR3, the DNA is TGTGCCAGCAGCCCCGGACAGGGGTTGGGCACCGGGGAGCTGTTTTTT.

This clone was counted only a few times. V and J are TRBV15 and TRBJ1-1; TRBD1 is a possible D gene (5 bases). Germline CDR1 and CDR2: LNHNV and YYDKDF (reference sequence). Deletions cut 2 bases from V and 3 bases from J, with 10 bases between. This CDR3 has 14 amino acids. In DNA, the CDR3 is TGTGCCACCAGCAGACAGGGTTTAGACACTGAAGCTTTCTTT. This codes for CATSRQGLDTEAFF.

J is TRBJ2-1 and V is TRBV6-1, with 8 bases lining up with TRBD2. The CDR3 runs 16 residues. The J segment lost 0 bases and the V segment lost 4 bases, leaving 5 bases of the junction unmatched. The germline V gene encodes CDR1 MNHNS and CDR2 SASEGT. The CDR3: CASSVGRGVSYNEQFF. In nucleotides, the CDR3 is TGTGCCAGCAGTGTAGGGCGGGGGGTCTCCTACAATGAGCAGTTCTTC.

This chain links TRBV9 with TRBJ2-1, with TRBD2 matching over 8 bases. Germline V lookup: CDR1 SGDLS, CDR2 YYNGEE. CDR3 length equals 15 residues. Unmatched junction bases numbered 6, after V lost 3 bases and J lost 4 bases. The DNA of the CDR3 is TGTGCCAGCAGCGCGGGGGGGGACACTTACAATGAGCAGTTCTTC. Its translation is CASSAGGDTYNEQFF.

Only one count was recorded for this clone. This chain links TRBV7-2 with TRBJ1-4; D might be TRBD1 (6 bases). The CDR3 totals 12 residues. Germline CDR1 reads SGHTA; CDR2 reads FQGNSA. Trimming took off 5 bases at V and 7 bases at J, with 8 bases between the two ends. The chain's CDR3 is CASSTRGEKLFF. The CDR3 DNA follows: TGTGCCAGCAGCACCAGGGGTGAAAAACTGTTTTTT.

V is TRBV4-1 and J is TRBJ1-5; D may be TRBD1 (5 bases). The CDR3 totals 15 residues. Germline CDR1 is MGHRA and CDR2 is YSYEKL. V lost 1 base and J 4 bases, leaving 11 bases between the germline ends. CDR3: CASSQVSSGNQPQHF. CDR3 nucleotides: TGCGCCAGCAGCCAAGTTTCGTCAGGGAATCAGCCCCAGCATTTT.

This clone was picked up one time. In DNA form, the CDR3 reads TGTGCCAGCAGCCAGGCAGGGGGCGCTGATGAAAAACTGTTTTTT. Translation gives CASSQAGGADEKLFF. The rearrangement uses TRBV3-1 (or the pseudogene TRBV3-2) and TRBJ1-4; 8 bases are a match to TRBD1. J gave up 6 bases and V 3 bases, and 6 bases lay outside the gene matches. The V gene's germline CDR1 is LGHDT and CDR2 YNNKEL (reference sequence). CDR3 length equals 15 residues.

The V and J genes are TRBV4-1 and TRBJ1-2; D remains ambiguous. Trimming removed 0 bases from V and 0 bases from J, with 8 bases in between. The CDR3 has 15 amino acids. Per the germline V gene, CDR1 is MGHRA and CDR2 is YSYEKL. CDR3 sequence (DNA): TGCGCCAGCAGCCAAGAGAGGTTAGCTAACTATGGCTACACCTTC. Protein product: CASSQERLANYGYTF.

This clone has just a few counts. The CDR3 protein is CASSSRTGVNTEAFF. CDR3 DNA: TGTGCCAGCAGCTCACGGACAGGCGTAAACACTGAAGCTTTCTTT. The chain links TRBV5-4 to TRBJ1-1; TRBD1 matches 7 bases. Germline V gene sequence: CDR1 SGHNT, CDR2 YYREEE (reference sequence). V dropped 3 bases and J dropped 2; count of bases not matched to a gene: 7. This CDR3 is 15 amino acids long. The full variable domain, with the rest looked up from reference TRBV5-4 and TRBJ1-1, is ETGVTQSPTHLIKTRGQQVTLRCSSQSGHNTVSWYQQALGQGPQFIFQYYREEENGRGNFPPRFSGLQFPNYSSELNVNALELDDSALYLCASSSRTGVNTEAFFGQGTRLTVV.

This chain uses TRBV7-6 with TRBJ1-1; D gene unclear. The V gene's germline CDR1 is SGHVS and CDR2 FNYEAQ. The CDR3 has 13 amino acids. V was trimmed by 7 bases and J by 8 bases, leaving 17 bases between them. As DNA, the CDR3 is TGTGCCAGCACCCCACCGGCCGGAGGGGAAGCTTTCTTT. It translates to CASTPPAGGEAFF.